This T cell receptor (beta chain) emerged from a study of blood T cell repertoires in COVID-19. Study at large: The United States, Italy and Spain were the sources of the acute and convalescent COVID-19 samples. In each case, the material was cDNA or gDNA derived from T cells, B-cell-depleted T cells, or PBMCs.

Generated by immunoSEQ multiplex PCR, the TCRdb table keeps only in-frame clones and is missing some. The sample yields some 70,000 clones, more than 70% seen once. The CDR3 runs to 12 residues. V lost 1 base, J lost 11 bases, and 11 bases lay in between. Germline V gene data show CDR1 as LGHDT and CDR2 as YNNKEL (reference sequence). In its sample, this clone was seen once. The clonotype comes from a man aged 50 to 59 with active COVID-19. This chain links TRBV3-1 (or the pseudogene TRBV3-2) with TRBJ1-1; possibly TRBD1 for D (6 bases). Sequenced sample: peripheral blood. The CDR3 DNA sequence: TGTGCCAGCAGCCAAGGAGACAGGAGGGCTTTCTTT. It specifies CASSQGDRRAFF.